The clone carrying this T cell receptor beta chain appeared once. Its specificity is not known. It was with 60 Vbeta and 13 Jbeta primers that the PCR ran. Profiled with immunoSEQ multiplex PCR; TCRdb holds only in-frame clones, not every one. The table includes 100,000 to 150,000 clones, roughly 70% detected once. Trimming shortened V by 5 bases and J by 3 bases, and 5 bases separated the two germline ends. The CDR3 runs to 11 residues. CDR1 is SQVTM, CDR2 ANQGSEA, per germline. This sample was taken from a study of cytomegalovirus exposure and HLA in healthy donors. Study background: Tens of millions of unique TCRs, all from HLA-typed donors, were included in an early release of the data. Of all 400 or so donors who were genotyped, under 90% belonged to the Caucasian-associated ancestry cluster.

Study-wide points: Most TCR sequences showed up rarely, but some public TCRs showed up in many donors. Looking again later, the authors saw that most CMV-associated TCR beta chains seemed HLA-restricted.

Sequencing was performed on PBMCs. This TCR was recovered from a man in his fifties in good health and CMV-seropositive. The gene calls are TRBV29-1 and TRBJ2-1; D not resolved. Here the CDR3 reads CSVQNYNEQFF. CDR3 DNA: TGCAGCGTTCAAAACTACAATGAGCAGTTCTTC.